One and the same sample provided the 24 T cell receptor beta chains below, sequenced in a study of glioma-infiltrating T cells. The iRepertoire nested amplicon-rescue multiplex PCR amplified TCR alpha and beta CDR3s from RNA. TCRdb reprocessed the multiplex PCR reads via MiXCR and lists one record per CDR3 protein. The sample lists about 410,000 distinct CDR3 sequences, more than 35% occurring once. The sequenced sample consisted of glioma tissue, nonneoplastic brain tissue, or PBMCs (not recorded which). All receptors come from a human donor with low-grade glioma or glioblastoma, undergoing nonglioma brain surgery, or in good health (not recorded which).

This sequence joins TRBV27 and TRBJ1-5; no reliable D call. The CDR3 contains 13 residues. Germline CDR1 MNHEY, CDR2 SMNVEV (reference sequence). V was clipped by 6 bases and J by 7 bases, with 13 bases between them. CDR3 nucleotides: TGTGCCAGCAGCTTAGCCCGATGGCAGCCCCAGCATTTT. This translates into CASSLARWQPQHF.

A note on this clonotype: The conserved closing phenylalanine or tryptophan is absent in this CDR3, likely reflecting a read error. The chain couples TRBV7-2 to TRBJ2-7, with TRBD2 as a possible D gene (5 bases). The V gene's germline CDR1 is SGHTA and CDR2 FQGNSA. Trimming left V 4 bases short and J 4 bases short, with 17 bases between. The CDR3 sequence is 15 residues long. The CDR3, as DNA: TGTGCCAGCAGCTCCAAGCGGACGGGAAGTTACGAGCAGTACCTC. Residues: CASSSKRTGSYEQYL.

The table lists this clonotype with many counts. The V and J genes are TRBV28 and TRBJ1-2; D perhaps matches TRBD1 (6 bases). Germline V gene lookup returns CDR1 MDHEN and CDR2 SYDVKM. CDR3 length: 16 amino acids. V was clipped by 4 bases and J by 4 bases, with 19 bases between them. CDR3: CASSSGDAGTFYGYTF. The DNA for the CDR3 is TGTGCCAGCAGTTCAGGGGACGCGGGCACCTTCTATGGCTACACCTTC.

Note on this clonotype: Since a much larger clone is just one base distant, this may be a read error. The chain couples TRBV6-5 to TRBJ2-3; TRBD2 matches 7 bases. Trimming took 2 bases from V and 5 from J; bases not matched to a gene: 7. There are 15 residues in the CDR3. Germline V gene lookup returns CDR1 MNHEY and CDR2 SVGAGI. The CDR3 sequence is CASSYGGSTLDTQYF. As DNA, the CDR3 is TGTGCCAGCAGTTACGGCGGGAGTACCCTAGATACGCAGTATTTT.

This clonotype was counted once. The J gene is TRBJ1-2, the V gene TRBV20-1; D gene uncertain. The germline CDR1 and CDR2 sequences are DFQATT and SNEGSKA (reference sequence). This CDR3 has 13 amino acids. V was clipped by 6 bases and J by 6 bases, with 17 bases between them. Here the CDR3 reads CSAREGGNHGYTF. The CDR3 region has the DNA TGCAGTGCCCGGGAGGGAGGCAACCATGGCTACACCTTC.

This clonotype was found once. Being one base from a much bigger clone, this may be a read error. CDR3 nucleotide sequence: TGTGCCAGCAGCTCTTGGGACAATGAGAAGTTCTTC. It codes for CASSSWDNEKFF. V gene TRBV4-2 combines with J gene TRBJ2-1; possibly TRBD1 for D (6 bases). The CDR3 contains 12 residues. Per the germline V gene, CDR1 is LGHNA and CDR2 is YNFKEQ.

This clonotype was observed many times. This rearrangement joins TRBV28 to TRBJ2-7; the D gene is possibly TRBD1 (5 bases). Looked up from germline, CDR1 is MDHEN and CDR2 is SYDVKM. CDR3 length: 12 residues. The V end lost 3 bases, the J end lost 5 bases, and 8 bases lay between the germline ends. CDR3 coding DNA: TGTGCCAGCAGTTTCCAGGGCCACGAGCAGTACTTC. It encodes CASSFQGHEQYF.

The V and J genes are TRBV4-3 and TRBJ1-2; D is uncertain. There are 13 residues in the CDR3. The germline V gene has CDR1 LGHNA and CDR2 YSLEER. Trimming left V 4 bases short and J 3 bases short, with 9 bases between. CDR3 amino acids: CASSLREDYGYTF. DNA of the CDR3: TGCGCCAGCAGCCTCCGGGAGGACTATGGCTACACCTTC.

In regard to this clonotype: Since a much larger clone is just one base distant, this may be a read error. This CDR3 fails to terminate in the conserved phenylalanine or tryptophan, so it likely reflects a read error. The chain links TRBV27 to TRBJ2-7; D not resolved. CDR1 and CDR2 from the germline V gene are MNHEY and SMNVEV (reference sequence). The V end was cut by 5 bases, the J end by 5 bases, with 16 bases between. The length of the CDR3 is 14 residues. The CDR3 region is CASSEAPTRDEQYS. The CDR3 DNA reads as TGTGCCAGCAGTGAAGCCCCCACTCGGGACGAGCAGTACTCC.

CDR3 in amino acids: CSARTGVWNGANVLTF. CDR3 DNA sequence: TGCAGTGCTAGGACAGGGGTATGGAATGGGGCCAACGTCCTGACTTTC. The chain joins TRBV20-1 to TRBJ2-6; 8 positions match TRBD1. Trimming at V came to 3 bases and at J to 3 bases, leaving 7 bases not matched to a gene. Germline V lookup: CDR1 DFQATT, CDR2 SNEGSKA (reference sequence). This CDR3 region has 16 residues.

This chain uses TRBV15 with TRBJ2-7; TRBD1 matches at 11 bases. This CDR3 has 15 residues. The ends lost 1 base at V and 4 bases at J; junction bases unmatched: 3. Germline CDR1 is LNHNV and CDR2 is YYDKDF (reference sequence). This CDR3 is CATSRAGQGVYEQYF. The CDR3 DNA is TGTGCCACCAGCAGAGCGGGACAGGGGGTTTACGAGCAGTACTTC.

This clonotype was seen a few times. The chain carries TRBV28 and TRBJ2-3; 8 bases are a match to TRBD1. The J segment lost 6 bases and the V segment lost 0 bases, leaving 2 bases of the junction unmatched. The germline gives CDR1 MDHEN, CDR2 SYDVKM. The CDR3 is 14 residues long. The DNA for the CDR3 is TGTGCCAGCAGTTTATGGAGGACAGGGGATACGCAGTATTTT. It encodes CASSLWRTGDTQYF.

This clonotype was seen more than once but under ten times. The CDR3 region is CSARDPAANTGELFF. CDR3 coding DNA: TGCAGTGCTAGAGATCCAGCCGCGAACACCGGGGAGCTGTTTTTT. V and J are TRBV20-1 and TRBJ2-2; D uncertain. The V end was cut by 0 bases, the J end by 0 bases, with 8 bases between. Germline CDR1 reads DFQATT; CDR2 reads SNEGSKA (reference sequence). CDR3 length equals 15 residues.

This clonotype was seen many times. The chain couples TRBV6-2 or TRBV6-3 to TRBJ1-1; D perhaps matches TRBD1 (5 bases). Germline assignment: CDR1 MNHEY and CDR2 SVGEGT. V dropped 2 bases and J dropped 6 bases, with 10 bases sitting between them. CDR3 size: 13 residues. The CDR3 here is CASSYHGQPEAFF. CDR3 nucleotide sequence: TGTGCCAGCAGTTACCATGGACAACCTGAAGCTTTCTTT.

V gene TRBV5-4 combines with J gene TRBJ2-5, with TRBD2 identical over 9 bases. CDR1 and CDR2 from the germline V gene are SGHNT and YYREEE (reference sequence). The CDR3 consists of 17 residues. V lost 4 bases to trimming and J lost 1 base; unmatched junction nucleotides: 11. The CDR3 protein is CASSPQGTSRSQETQYF. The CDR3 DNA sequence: TGTGCCAGCAGCCCTCAGGGGACTAGCAGGAGCCAAGAGACCCAGTACTTC.

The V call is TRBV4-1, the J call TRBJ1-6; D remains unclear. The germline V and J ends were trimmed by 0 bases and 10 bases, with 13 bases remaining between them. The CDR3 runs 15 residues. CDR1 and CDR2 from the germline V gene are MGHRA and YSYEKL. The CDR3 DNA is TGCGCCAGCAGCCAAGATCGCGGGAGAGGGTCACCCCTCCACTTT. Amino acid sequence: CASSQDRGRGSPLHF.

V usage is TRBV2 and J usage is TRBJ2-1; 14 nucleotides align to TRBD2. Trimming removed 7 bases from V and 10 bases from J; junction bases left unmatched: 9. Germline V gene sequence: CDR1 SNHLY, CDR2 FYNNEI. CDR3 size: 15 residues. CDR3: CASIETSGRAQEQFF. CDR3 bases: TGTGCCAGCATCGAGACTAGCGGGAGGGCCCAGGAGCAGTTCTTC.

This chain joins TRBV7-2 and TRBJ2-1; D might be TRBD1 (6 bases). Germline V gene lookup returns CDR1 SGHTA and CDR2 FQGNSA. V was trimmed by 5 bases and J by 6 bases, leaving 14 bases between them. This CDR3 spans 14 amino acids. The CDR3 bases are TGTGCCAGCAGCCTGTTTACAGGGATCAATGAGCAGTTCTTC. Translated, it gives CASSLFTGINEQFF.

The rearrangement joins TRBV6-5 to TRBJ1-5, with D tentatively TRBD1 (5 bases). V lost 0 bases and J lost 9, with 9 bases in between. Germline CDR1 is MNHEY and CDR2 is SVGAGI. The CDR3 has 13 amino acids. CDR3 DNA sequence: TGTGCCAGCAGTTACTCTGCTGGGGGGCCCCAGCATTTT. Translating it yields CASSYSAGGPQHF.

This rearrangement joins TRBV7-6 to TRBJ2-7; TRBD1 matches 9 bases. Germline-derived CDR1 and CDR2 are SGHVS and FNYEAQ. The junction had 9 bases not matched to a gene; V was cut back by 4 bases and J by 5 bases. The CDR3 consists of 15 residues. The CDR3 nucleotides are TGTGCCAGCAGCTCAGATTACAGGGGGCCCAACGAGCAGTACTTC. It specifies CASSSDYRGPNEQYF.

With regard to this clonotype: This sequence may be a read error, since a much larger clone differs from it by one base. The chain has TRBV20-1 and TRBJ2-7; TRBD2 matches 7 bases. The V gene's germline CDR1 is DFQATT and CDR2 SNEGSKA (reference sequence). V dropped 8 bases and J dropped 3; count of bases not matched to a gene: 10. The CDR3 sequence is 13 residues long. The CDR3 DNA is TGCAGTACTGGGCGGGAGATGGACTACGAGCAGTACTTC. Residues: CSTGREMDYEQYF.

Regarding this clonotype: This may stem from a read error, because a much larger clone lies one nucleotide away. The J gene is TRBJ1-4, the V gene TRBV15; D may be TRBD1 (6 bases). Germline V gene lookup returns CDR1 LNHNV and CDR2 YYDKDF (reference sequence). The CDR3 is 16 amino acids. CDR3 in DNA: TGTGCCACCAGCAGAGGGACAGCAGCAACTAATGAAAAACTGTCTTTT. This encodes CATSRGTAATNEKLSF.

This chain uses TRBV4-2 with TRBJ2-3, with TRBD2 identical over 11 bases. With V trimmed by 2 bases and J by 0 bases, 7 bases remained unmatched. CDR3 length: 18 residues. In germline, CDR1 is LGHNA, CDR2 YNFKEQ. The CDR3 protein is CASSQYYSGRVSTDTQYF. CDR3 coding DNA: TGTGCCAGCAGCCAATACTATAGCGGGAGGGTCAGCACAGATACGCAGTATTTT.

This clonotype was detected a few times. Written as DNA, the CDR3 is TGCAGTGCTCCTAACCCCCGGGACTCTACAGATGAGCAGTTCTTC. Its protein is CSAPNPRDSTDEQFF. The V and J genes are TRBV20-1 and TRBJ2-1; tentatively, D is TRBD2 (6 bases). The CDR3 is 15 amino acids. Germline V gene data show CDR1 as DFQATT and CDR2 as SNEGSKA (reference sequence). V lost 5 bases to trimming and J lost 8 bases, with 22 bases between them.